One sample yielded the 22 T cell receptor beta chains listed below, sequenced in a study of T cells in Graves' hyperthyroidism and ophthalmopathy. Amplification of TCR beta CDR3 regions used RNA as the template. Carried out on the TCR CDR3, a first-round RT-PCR used the HTBI primer set. MiXCR, run by TCRdb on the multiplex PCR reads, gives a single entry per CDR3 protein. Of about 840,000 distinct CDR3 sequences detected, over 35% appear once; the ten largest clones hold approximately 8.7%. The sample was blood. The receptors come from a man in his late teens or twenties with Graves' hyperthyroidism.

V usage is TRBV29-1 and J usage is TRBJ1-1; 8 bases map to TRBD1. This CDR3 is 14 amino acids long. From germline, CDR1 is SQVTM and CDR2 ANQGSEA. Trimming at V came to 4 bases and at J to 6 bases, leaving 10 bases not matched to a gene. The CDR3 spells CSVVGQGILPEAFF. The CDR3 DNA reads as TGCAGCGTTGTTGGACAGGGCATACTCCCTGAAGCTTTCTTT.

This clonotype has ten or more counts. The chain links TRBV29-1 to TRBJ1-1, with unresolved D. With 3 bases removed from V and 2 bases from J, the gap between germline ends came to 10 bases. Germline-derived CDR1 and CDR2 are SQVTM and ANQGSEA. The length of the CDR3 is 13 residues. In nucleotides, the CDR3 is TGCAGCGTTGATCGGCAGCTAAACACTGAAGCTTTCTTT. Encoded protein: CSVDRQLNTEAFF.

This clonotype has just a few counts. The CDR3 here is CSARGQGGNTEAFF. The DNA of the CDR3 is TGCAGTGCTAGGGGGCAGGGGGGCAACACTGAAGCTTTCTTT. The chain combines TRBV20-1 with TRBJ1-1; 7 bases agree with TRBD1. This CDR3 spans 14 amino acids. V was clipped by 3 bases and J by 2 bases; unmatched bases: 6. CDR1 and CDR2 from the germline V gene are DFQATT and SNEGSKA (reference sequence).

V and J are TRBV4-3 and TRBJ2-7; 8 bases map to TRBD2. V shed 3 bases and J 1 base; nucleotides not matched to a gene: 8. Germline V gene sequence: CDR1 LGHNA, CDR2 YSLEER. The CDR3 consists of 16 residues. CDR3 DNA sequence: TGCGCCAGCAGCCAGGCAAGCGGGGGCCCGTCCTACGAGCAGTACTTC. It codes for CASSQASGGPSYEQYF.

The rearrangement uses TRBV6-1 and TRBJ2-5; TRBD1 or TRBD2 may be the D gene (5 bases each). Trimming removed 6 bases from V and 7 bases from J, with 15 bases in between. The CDR3 length is 13 residues. Per the germline V gene, CDR1 is MNHNS and CDR2 is SASEGT. The CDR3 DNA reads TGTGCCAGCAGAGGGGAGTCGGTAGGGACCCAGTACTTC. This sequence encodes CASRGESVGTQYF.

There are many counts of this clonotype. The rearrangement links TRBV24-1 to TRBJ1-1; D may be TRBD1 (6 bases). V gave up 10 bases and J gave up 5 bases, with 19 bases separating them. CDR3 size: 14 residues. Germline V CDR1 and CDR2: KGHDR, SFDVKD. CDR3 amino acids: CATRGSGARTEAFF. In DNA form, the CDR3 reads TGTGCCACGCGTGGCTCAGGGGCGCGGACTGAAGCTTTCTTT.

The chain links TRBV15 to TRBJ2-1; 8 nucleotides align to TRBD2. The germline gives CDR1 LNHNV, CDR2 YYDKDF (reference sequence). Trimming removed 5 bases from V and 5 bases from J; junction bases left unmatched: 8. CDR3 size: 15 residues. The CDR3 sequence: CATSLSGRRDNEQFF. In DNA form, the CDR3 reads TGTGCCACCAGCTTAAGCGGGAGAAGAGACAATGAGCAGTTCTTC.

This clonotype was observed at least ten times. The rearrangement links TRBV15 to TRBJ1-1; D not resolved. This CDR3 has 15 amino acids. V gave up 0 bases and J gave up 0 bases, with 8 bases separating them. Per the germline V gene, CDR1 is LNHNV and CDR2 is YYDKDF (reference sequence). In DNA form, the CDR3 reads TGTGCCACCAGCAGAGATCAGGAGATGAACACTGAAGCTTTCTTT. Its protein product is CATSRDQEMNTEAFF.

Remarks on this clonotype: One junction end does not reproduce the germline sequence, and a read error may be involved. This sequence joins TRBV10-3 and TRBJ1-5; 11 bases are shared with TRBD1. The CDR3 covers 14 residues. Germline V lookup: CDR1 ENHRY, CDR2 SYGVKD. CDR3 nucleotides: TGTGCCATCGGGACAGGGGGAGGCAACCAGCCCCAGCATTTT. It is translated as CAIGTGGGNQPQHF.

The gene calls are TRBV4-1 and TRBJ1-5; D ambiguous. CDR3 size: 14 residues. CDR1 and CDR2 from the germline V gene are MGHRA and YSYEKL. The germline V and J ends were trimmed by 0 bases and 5 bases, with 8 bases remaining between them. CDR3 nucleotides: TGCGCCAGCAGCCAAGAGGTTGAGGATCAGCCCCAGCATTTT. Translating gives CASSQEVEDQPQHF.

The table lists this clonotype with many counts. The chain carries TRBV15 and TRBJ1-3; 9 bases agree with TRBD1. This CDR3 spans 14 amino acids. The ends lost 5 bases at V and 2 bases at J; junction bases unmatched: 1. Per germline, CDR1 LNHNV and CDR2 YYDKDF (reference sequence). Written as DNA, the CDR3 is TGTGCCACCAGCCGGACAGGGGCTGGAAACACCATATATTTT. Translated, it gives CATSRTGAGNTIYF. The full variable domain, with the rest looked up from reference TRBV15 and TRBJ1-3, is DAMVIQNPRYQVTQFGKPVTLSCSQTLNHNVMYWYQQKSSQAPKLLFHYYDKDFNNEADTPDNFQSRRPNTSFCFLDIRSPGLGDTAMYLCATSRTGAGNTIYFGEGSWLTVV.

This clonotype was counted once. The V gene is TRBV7-9, the J gene TRBJ1-1; the D is unclear. Trimming left V 5 bases short and J 1 base short, with 8 bases between. CDR1 and CDR2 from the germline V gene are SEHNR and FQNEAQ (reference sequence). The CDR3 contains 13 residues. CDR3 region: CASSRSGNTEAFF. CDR3 bases: TGTGCCAGCAGCCGGTCAGGGAACACTGAAGCTTTCTTT.

This rearrangement joins TRBV10-3 to TRBJ2-7, with TRBD1 identical over 8 bases. J was trimmed by 1 base and V by 10 bases; bases with no gene match: 9. Germline assignment: CDR1 ENHRY and CDR2 SYGVKD. The CDR3 totals 14 residues. The CDR3 reads CASTKYRGSYEQYF. Written as DNA, the CDR3 is TGTGCCAGCACCAAATACAGGGGGTCCTACGAGCAGTACTTC.

Ten or more counts support this clonotype. The chain couples TRBV14 to TRBJ1-1; D is ambiguous. This CDR3 is 13 amino acids long. The V gene's germline CDR1 is SGHDN and CDR2 FVKESK. V was shortened by 0 bases and J by 9 bases, with 11 bases between the two germline ends. The CDR3 coding sequence is TGTGCCAGCAGCCAAGACAGGTTAGGACAAGCTTTCTTT. Translation: CASSQDRLGQAFF.

This clonotype was observed a few times. A much larger clone lies one base from this, so it may be a read error. CDR3 sequence: CTSEYFSGNTIYF. CDR3 nucleotide sequence: TGTACCAGCGAATACTTCTCTGGAAACACCATATATTTT. The V gene is TRBV2, the J gene TRBJ1-3; D is uncertain. The CDR3 covers 13 residues. In germline, CDR1 is SNHLY, CDR2 FYNNEI.

The chain is built from TRBV2 and TRBJ2-7; TRBD1 matches at 7 bases. Germline CDR1 is SNHLY and CDR2 is FYNNEI. CDR3 length: 15 amino acids. With V trimmed by 3 bases and J by 7 bases, 12 bases remained unmatched. The CDR3 reads CASSEIRDRPPEQYF. The DNA of the CDR3 is TGTGCCAGCAGTGAGATCCGGGACAGACCCCCGGAGCAGTACTTC.

V and J are TRBV29-1 and TRBJ2-1; a weak D match, TRBD1 (6 bases). This CDR3 is built from 12 residues. Between the trimmed V and J ends, which lost 8 bases and 7 bases, there was a span of 15 bases. CDR1 and CDR2 from the germline V gene are SQVTM and ANQGSEA. CDR3 in amino acids: CSHTGSFNEQFF. Here the CDR3 DNA reads TGCAGCCATACAGGGTCGTTTAATGAGCAGTTCTTC.

Of note for this clonotype: Since the CDR3 does not end with the conserved phenylalanine or tryptophan, this likely comes from a read error. The DNA is left out, because the CDR3 cannot be placed on it with certainty; the CDR3 is given as TCRdb lists it. The rearrangement links TRBV19 to TRBJ1-5; the D segment call TRBD1 is taken from the table without a DNA check. The CDR3 spans 8 residues, counting both ends. CDR1 is LNHDA and CDR2 is SQIVND in the germline V gene (reference sequence). The CDR3 region is CASSKDRV.

The chain combines TRBV28 with TRBJ1-4; the D gene is possibly TRBD1 (6 bases). With 6 bases removed from V and 6 bases from J, the gap between germline ends came to 20 bases. The CDR3 is made up of 16 amino acids. The germline gives CDR1 MDHEN, CDR2 SYDVKM. DNA for the CDR3: TGTGCCAGCAGCCAGGGGAACAGGCGACTCTATGAAAAACTGTTTTTT. Residues: CASSQGNRRLYEKLFF. Supplemented by reference TRBV28 and TRBJ1-4, the full variable domain reads DVKVTQSSRYLVKRTGEKVFLECVQDMDHENMFWYRQDPGLGLRLIYFSYDVKMKEKGDIPEGYSVSREKKERFSLILESASTNQTSMYLCASSQGNRRLYEKLFFGSGTQLSVL.

The chain carries TRBV29-1 and TRBJ2-7, with D possibly called TRBD1 or TRBD2 (5 bases each). Between the trimmed V and J ends, which lost 4 bases and 10 bases, there was a span of 20 bases. This CDR3 spans 13 amino acids. CDR1 is SQVTM, CDR2 ANQGSEA, per germline. Written as DNA, the CDR3 is TGCAGCGTTGGGGGGACCACCGGGACGATTCAGTACTTC. This sequence encodes CSVGGTTGTIQYF.

This sequence joins TRBV9 and TRBJ2-6, with 8 bases matching TRBD2. Germline V CDR1 and CDR2: SGDLS, YYNGEE. The CDR3 totals 17 residues. V lost 0 bases and J lost 0; bases outside the gene matches: 2. Here the CDR3 reads CASSVGLANSGANVLTF. Here the CDR3 DNA reads TGTGCCAGCAGCGTAGGACTAGCGAACTCTGGGGCCAACGTCCTGACTTTC.

This clonotype occurred a few times. The gene calls are TRBV7-2 and TRBJ1-5; D may be TRBD1 (6 bases). The germline gives CDR1 SGHTA, CDR2 FQGNSA. Between the trimmed V and J ends, which lost 6 bases and 6 bases, there was a span of 21 bases. The CDR3 loop spans 16 amino acids. The CDR3 region has the DNA TGTGCCAGCAGTGGATTGGGTGGGGGGCCAAGTCAGCCCCAGCATTTT. It is translated as CASSGLGGGPSQPQHF.